A selection of T cell receptor beta chains follows, all from one sample in a study of blood T cell repertoires in COVID-19. Profiled with immunoSEQ multiplex PCR; TCRdb holds only in-frame clones, not every one. Here the sample spans over 200,000 clones, 65% to 90% being singletons. The sequencing sample was made of PBMCs or T cells enriched from blood (not recorded which). The receptor source for this set is a man younger than 35 who had recovered from COVID-19. Both conserved end residues are part of each CDR3. Each record gives: V gene, D gene, clone size, J gene, CDR3 DNA, CDR3 protein. D genes are given only for firm matches. Rows give clone size only sometimes, using once, few, many, or a class for an expanded clone.

V gene: TRBV5-4; D gene: TRBD2; clone size: NA; J gene: TRBJ2-1; CDR3 DNA: TGTGCCAGCTCCCCGACTAGCGGGAGAGTGGAGGTCGAGGGGTTCTTC; CDR3 protein: CASSPTSGRVEVEGFF
V gene: TRBV7-7; D gene: TRBD1; clone size: NA; J gene: TRBJ2-5; CDR3 DNA: TGTGCTAGCAGCAGGGGGCGGTTCACTAGGGGCCCAGAGACCCAGTACTTC; CDR3 protein: CASSRGRFTRGPETQYF
V gene: TRBV2; D gene: TRBD1; clone size: few; J gene: TRBJ1-2; CDR3 DNA: TGTGCCAGCAGTGGACAGGGGCTCGGCTACACCTTC; CDR3 protein: CASSGQGLGYTF
V gene: TRBV20-1; D gene: TRBD1; clone size: NA; J gene: TRBJ1-2; CDR3 DNA: TGCAGTGCTCCTGCGGACAGGGTGGAATTC; CDR3 protein: CSAPADRVEF
V gene: TRBV7-8; D gene: NA; clone size: NA; J gene: TRBJ1-2; CDR3 DNA: TGTGCCAGCAGCCGGACGGGGAACTATGGCTACACCTTC; CDR3 protein: CASSRTGNYGYTF
V gene: TRBV20-1; D gene: TRBD2; clone size: NA; J gene: TRBJ2-7; CDR3 DNA: TGCAGTGCTAGTGTGGCTAGCGGTTCCTACGAGCAGTACTTC; CDR3 protein: CSASVASGSYEQYF
V gene: TRBV2; D gene: TRBD2; clone size: NA; J gene: TRBJ2-5; CDR3 DNA: TGTGCCTTAATAGAAGGCGGGGGGGGAGAGACCCAGTACTTC; CDR3 protein: CALIEGGGGETQYF
V gene: TRBV10-3; D gene: NA; clone size: NA; J gene: TRBJ2-2; CDR3 DNA: TGTGCCATCAACCGACAGGAAAACACCGGGGAGCTGTTTTTT; CDR3 protein: CAINRQENTGELFF
V gene: TRBV7-2; D gene: TRBD1; clone size: NA; J gene: TRBJ1-1; CDR3 DNA: TGTGCCAGCAGCACTGAGGGGGCCATGAACACTGAAGCTTTCTTT; CDR3 protein: CASSTEGAMNTEAFF
V gene: TRBV28; D gene: TRBD2; clone size: NA; J gene: TRBJ2-6; CDR3 DNA: TGTGCCAGCAGTTCTGCCTCGGGGGGGACCAACGTCCTGACTTTC; CDR3 protein: CASSSASGGTNVLTF
V gene: TRBV5-1; D gene: NA; clone size: NA; J gene: TRBJ2-5; CDR3 DNA: TGCGCCAGCAGCCCGACGGTAGCAGCTTCCCAAGAGACCCAGTACTTC; CDR3 protein: CASSPTVAASQETQYF
V gene: TRBV7-9; D gene: TRBD1; clone size: NA; J gene: TRBJ2-2; CDR3 DNA: TGTGCCAGCGGCGGACAGGGCCGTACCGGGGAGCTGTTTTTT; CDR3 protein: CASGGQGRTGELFF
V gene: TRBV7-9; D gene: NA; clone size: NA; J gene: TRBJ1-3; CDR3 DNA: TGTGCCAGCAGCTTAGTGGGGGCAAGTGGAAACACCATATATTTT; CDR3 protein: CASSLVGASGNTIYF
V gene: TRBV6-5; D gene: TRBD1; clone size: NA; J gene: TRBJ2-7; CDR3 DNA: TGTGCCAGCAGTTACTCGGGGACAGGGGATGCCTACGAGCAGTACTTC; CDR3 protein: CASSYSGTGDAYEQYF
V gene: TRBV28; D gene: TRBD1; clone size: NA; J gene: TRBJ1-5; CDR3 DNA: TGTGCCAGCAGAATGGGACAGGGAGGGAATCAGCCCCAGCATTTT; CDR3 protein: CASRMGQGGNQPQHF
V gene: TRBV3-1/TRBV3-2; D gene: TRBD2; clone size: NA; J gene: TRBJ2-1; CDR3 DNA: TGTGCCAGCAGCCAAGATAGGCTAGCGGGAGTAGGGAGTGAGCAGTTCTTC; CDR3 protein: CASSQDRLAGVGSEQFF
V gene: TRBV9; D gene: NA; clone size: once; J gene: TRBJ2-1; CDR3 DNA: TGTGCCAGCAGCCCGGCGGATATCTCGGGACAAGACAATGAGCAGTTCTTC; CDR3 protein: CASSPADISGQDNEQFF
V gene: TRBV3-1/TRBV3-2; D gene: NA; clone size: NA; J gene: TRBJ2-5; CDR3 DNA: TGTGCCAGCAGCTGGGCCCAGGTTCCCCAAGAGACCCAGTACTTC; CDR3 protein: CASSWAQVPQETQYF
V gene: TRBV6-5; D gene: TRBD2; clone size: NA; J gene: TRBJ2-1; CDR3 DNA: TGTGCCAGCAGCCAACAGCGGGGGGACTACAATGAGCAGTTCTTC; CDR3 protein: CASSQQRGDYNEQFF
V gene: TRBV15; D gene: TRBD2; clone size: NA; J gene: TRBJ2-7; CDR3 DNA: TGTGCCACCAGCAGAGAGGCTAGCGGGACGTACGAGCAGTACTTC; CDR3 protein: CATSREASGTYEQYF
V gene: TRBV28; D gene: NA; clone size: NA; J gene: TRBJ2-5; CDR3 DNA: TGTGCCAGCAGTGTATACCGGGGGACAGCTAGACTCCAAGAGACCCAGTACTTC; CDR3 protein: CASSVYRGTARLQETQYF
V gene: TRBV4-1; D gene: NA; clone size: NA; J gene: TRBJ1-6; CDR3 DNA: TGCGCCAGCAGCCAAGATCCGGGTAGCTCCTATAATTCACCCCTCCACTTT; CDR3 protein: CASSQDPGSSYNSPLHF
V gene: TRBV7-2; D gene: TRBD1; clone size: NA; J gene: TRBJ1-5; CDR3 DNA: TGTGCCAGCAGCTTAGTAGCACAGGGGAATCAGCCCCAGCATTTT; CDR3 protein: CASSLVAQGNQPQHF
V gene: TRBV29-1; D gene: TRBD1; clone size: NA; J gene: TRBJ1-1; CDR3 DNA: TGCAGCGCTATGGGACAGGGGGGGACTGAAGCTTTCTTT; CDR3 protein: CSAMGQGGTEAFF